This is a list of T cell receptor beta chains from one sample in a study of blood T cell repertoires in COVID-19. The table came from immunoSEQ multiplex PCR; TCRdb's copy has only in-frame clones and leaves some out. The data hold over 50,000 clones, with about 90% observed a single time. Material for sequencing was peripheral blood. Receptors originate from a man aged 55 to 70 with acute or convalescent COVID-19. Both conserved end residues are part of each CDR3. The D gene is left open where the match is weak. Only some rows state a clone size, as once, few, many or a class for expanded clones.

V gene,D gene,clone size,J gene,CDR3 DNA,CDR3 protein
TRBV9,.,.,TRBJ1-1,TGTGCCAGCAGCGTTCGGACGGGGACTGAAGCTTTCTTT,CASSVRTGTEAFF
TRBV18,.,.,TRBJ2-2,TGTGCCAGCTCACCACCCGGGGCGAACACCGGGGAGCTGTTTTTT,CASSPPGANTGELFF
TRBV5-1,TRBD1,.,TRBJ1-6,TGCGCCAGCAGCGTAGGACAGGGGGCCTATAATTCACCCCTCCACTTT,CASSVGQGAYNSPLHF
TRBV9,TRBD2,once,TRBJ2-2,TGTGCCAGCAGCGTAGACGGCTCCGTGGGGGACTACGGGGAGCTGTTTTTT,CASSVDGSVGDYGELFF
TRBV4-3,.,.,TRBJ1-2,TGCGCCAGCAGCCAAGGGGAGGGAAACTATGGCTACACCTTC,CASSQGEGNYGYTF
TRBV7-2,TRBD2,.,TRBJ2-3,TGTGCCAGCAGCCCTAGCGGGGGAGGAGATACGCAGTATTTT,CASSPSGGGDTQYF
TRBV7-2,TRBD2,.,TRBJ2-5,TGTGCCAGCAGCTTAGCCAAGGGACTAGCGGGGGGGCAACAAGAGACCCAGTACTTC,CASSLAKGLAGGQQETQYF
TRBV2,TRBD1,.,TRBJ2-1,TGTGCCAGCGACAAACGGACAGGGGCCTACAATGAGCAGTTCTTC,CASDKRTGAYNEQFF
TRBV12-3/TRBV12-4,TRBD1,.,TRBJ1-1,TGTGCCATCAGGGACAGGATGAACACTGAAGCTTTCTTT,CAIRDRMNTEAFF
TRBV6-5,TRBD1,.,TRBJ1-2,TGTGCCAGCAGGGGGACAGGGAATATGGGCTATGGCTACACCTTC,CASRGTGNMGYGYTF
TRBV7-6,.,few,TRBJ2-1,TGTGCCAGCAGCCAACTAGATGGGATATACAATGAGCAGTTCTTC,CASSQLDGIYNEQFF
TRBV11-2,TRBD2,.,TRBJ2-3,TGTGCCAGCAGCCTTTCTTGGACTAGCGGGGGGGCAGATACGCAGTATTTT,CASSLSWTSGGADTQYF
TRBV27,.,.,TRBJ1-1,TGTGCCAGCTGGGGGGGGCTCACCGAAGCTTTCTTT,CASWGGLTEAFF
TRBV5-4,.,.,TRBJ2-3,TGTGCCACGGACAACACAGATACGCAGTATTTT,CATDNTDTQYF